The present entry profiles one T cell receptor (beta chain) with its context. Its antigen is not identified. There are 15 residues in the CDR3. The V segment lost 3 bases and the J segment 10 bases; nucleotides outside the gene matches: 10. Looked up from germline, CDR1 is KGHDR and CDR2 is SFDVKD. A second PCR, run for about 7 to 11 cycles, used a sample-barcoded 5' primer plus a J-beta primer mix. Paired-end reads containing CDR3 totaled no fewer than 2.5 million for each sample. TCRdb ran MiXCR on the 5' RACE reads and lists one entry per CDR3 protein. The sample records about 680,000 distinct CDR3 sequences, 49% being singletons. The source of the sample is a study of blood T cells in healthy people across ages. Study findings and constraints: Unsorted PBMC material precluded a definitive naive versus antigen-experienced comparison.

The total RNA that was extracted per sample amounted to at least 5 micrograms. The sample consisted of blood. The chain recombines TRBV24-1 with TRBJ1-5; 8 positions agree with TRBD1. This TCR derives from a woman aged 55-70 years in good health. This CDR3 is CATSDPGQAVGPQHF. As DNA, the CDR3 is TGTGCCACCAGTGATCCGGGACAGGCCGTTGGACCCCAGCATTTT.